The rows below give T cell receptor beta chains drawn from one sample of a study of beta chain features in type 1 diabetes. Only in-frame clones appear in the TCRdb table, and some are missing; sequencing was by immunoSEQ multiplex PCR. Of 60,000 or so clones listed, over 50% were seen once; the top ten hold roughly 2.2%. Material for sequencing was Tregs from blood. These receptors were taken from a woman in her late teens or twenties in good health. Both conserved end residues are part of each CDR3. D genes are given only for firm matches. Size tells how often a clone was seen (once, few, many) or the class of an expanded clone, and some rows leave it out.

d_gene	j_gene	abundance	v_gene	CDR3nt	CDR3aa
TRBD1	TRBJ1-2	.	TRBV7-3	TGTGCCAGCAACCCGAGTCCCGGGACAGGGGAAAATGGCTACACCTTC	CASNPSPGTGENGYTF
TRBD1	TRBJ2-7	.	TRBV13	TGTGCCAGCAGCTTAGGGCAGGGGGCCCACGAGCAGTACTTC	CASSLGQGAHEQYF
TRBD1	TRBJ1-4	.	TRBV23-1	TGCGCCAGCAGTCAATCGGAAACAGGGGGCAGTGGGACTAATGAAAAACTGTTTTTT	CASSQSETGGSGTNEKLFF
.	TRBJ2-2	few	TRBV19	TGTGCCAGTAGCCCGAAAGGACTGAACACCGGGGAGCTGTTTTTT	CASSPKGLNTGELFF
TRBD2	TRBJ2-1	.	TRBV30	TGTGCCTGGAGCCCCGGGACTAGCTACGAGGAGTTCTTC	CAWSPGTSYEEFF
TRBD2	TRBJ2-1	.	TRBV9	TGTGCCAGCAGCGTTAGACTAGCGGGGGAGAATGAGCAGTTCTTC	CASSVRLAGENEQFF
TRBD2	TRBJ2-7	few	TRBV11-2	TGTGCCAGCAGCCCGAACAGCGGGAGAGACGAGCAGTACTTC	CASSPNSGRDEQYF
.	TRBJ1-6	.	TRBV2	TGTGCCAGCAGCTCATCCGGGCCAGGGGTTAATTCACCCCTCCACTTT	CASSSSGPGVNSPLHF
TRBD1	TRBJ2-3	.	TRBV25-1	TGTGCCAGCATTCAGGGGGCAGATACGCAGTATTTT	CASIQGADTQYF
.	TRBJ1-1	once	TRBV7-2	TGTGCCAGCAGCCAGGGAGGGTTTACCGACAGGAGGGTGAACACTGAAGCTTTCTTT	CASSQGGFTDRRVNTEAFF
TRBD2	TRBJ2-5	few	TRBV29-1	TGCAGCGCACAGGTGGGGGGGTGGACCCAGTACTTC	CSAQVGGWTQYF
.	TRBJ1-2	few	TRBV2	TGTGCCAGCAGTGAACAGGGAATGAATGGCTACACCTTC	CASSEQGMNGYTF
TRBD1	TRBJ2-1	.	TRBV7-3	TGTGCCAGCAGCTTAACCCCGTCCAGGGGGTTTAGGCATGAGCAGTTCTTC	CASSLTPSRGFRHEQFF
TRBD1	TRBJ1-5	few	TRBV29-1	TGCAGCGTAGGACAGGGCTCCAATCAGCCCCAGCATTTT	CSVGQGSNQPQHF
.	TRBJ2-2	.	TRBV4-2	TGTGCCAGCAGCCAAGGGGACATTAACACCGGGGAGCTGTTTTTT	CASSQGDINTGELFF
.	TRBJ2-5	.	TRBV18	TGTGCCAGCTCAGTGACAGAAGAGACCCAGTACTTC	CASSVTEETQYF
TRBD2	TRBJ2-1	few	TRBV29-1	TGCAGCGTTGTAACGCCTAGCGGGGGTACCCTAAGGGAGCAGTTCTTC	CSVVTPSGGTLREQFF
.	TRBJ1-1	.	TRBV5-4	TGTGCCAGCAGCCCGGACAGTTCAAGGACTGAAGCTTTCTTT	CASSPDSSRTEAFF